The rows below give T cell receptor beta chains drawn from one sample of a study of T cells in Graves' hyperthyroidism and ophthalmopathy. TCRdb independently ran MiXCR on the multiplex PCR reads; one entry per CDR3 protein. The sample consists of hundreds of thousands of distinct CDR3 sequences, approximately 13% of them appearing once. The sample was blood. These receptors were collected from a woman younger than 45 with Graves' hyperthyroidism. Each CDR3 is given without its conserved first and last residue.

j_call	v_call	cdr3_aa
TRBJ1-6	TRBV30	AWRKGLENSPLH
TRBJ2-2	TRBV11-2	ASSLEMWKADTGELF
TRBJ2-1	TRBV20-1	SARGVGGEAGNEQF
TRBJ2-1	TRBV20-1	SAFPAAGVVEQF
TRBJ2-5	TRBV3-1	ASSQAGQGSAETQY
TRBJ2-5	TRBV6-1	ASSDPGEETQY
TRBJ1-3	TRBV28	ATSKGSAGNTIY
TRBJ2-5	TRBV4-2	ASSQDSGLETQY
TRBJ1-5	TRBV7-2	ASSLAPGTGRKGNQPQH
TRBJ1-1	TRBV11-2	ASSPGRPQFRERNTEAF
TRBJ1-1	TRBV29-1	SVETGGTEAF
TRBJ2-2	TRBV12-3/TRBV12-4	ASTPRGWAGELF
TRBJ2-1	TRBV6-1	ASSEEPMRGEQF